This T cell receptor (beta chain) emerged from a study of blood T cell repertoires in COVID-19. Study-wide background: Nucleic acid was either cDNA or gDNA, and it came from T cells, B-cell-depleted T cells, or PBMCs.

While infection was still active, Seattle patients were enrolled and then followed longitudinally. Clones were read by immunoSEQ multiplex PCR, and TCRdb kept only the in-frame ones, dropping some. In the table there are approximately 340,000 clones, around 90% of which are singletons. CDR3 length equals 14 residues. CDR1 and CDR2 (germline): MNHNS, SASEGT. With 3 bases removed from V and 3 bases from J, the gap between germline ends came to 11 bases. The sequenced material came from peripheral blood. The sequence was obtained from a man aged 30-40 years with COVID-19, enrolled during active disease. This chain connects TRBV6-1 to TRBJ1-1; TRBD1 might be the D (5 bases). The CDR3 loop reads CASSEVVTDTEAFF. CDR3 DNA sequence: TGTGCCAGCAGTGAGGTCGTGACAGACACTGAAGCTTTCTTT.